The 9 T cell receptor beta chains below come from one sample, sequenced in a study of T cells after yellow fever vaccination. From the 5' RACE reads, TCRdb called clonotypes with MiXCR, one entry per CDR3 protein. The data show 35,000 to 55,000 distinct CDR3 sequences, roughly 7.1% seen once. The sample here was CD8+ T cells not binding an NS4B(214-222) dextramer, sorted from PBMCs, taken 45 days after the yellow fever booster vaccination. Every receptor here comes from a young man who received the YFV17D yellow fever vaccine.

The chain couples TRBV20-1 to TRBJ2-5; a weak D match, TRBD1 (5 bases). Germline CDR1 reads DFQATT; CDR2 reads SNEGSKA (reference sequence). This CDR3 comprises 13 residues. V was shortened by 7 bases and J by 2 bases, with 14 bases between the two germline ends. CDR3 in DNA: TGCAGTGTTCCTACAGGAGCTCAAGAGACCCAGTACTTC. As protein: CSVPTGAQETQYF.

This clonotype appeared many times. The V call is TRBV12-3 or TRBV12-4, the J call TRBJ1-2; no firm D call. The germline V and J ends were trimmed by 5 bases and 7 bases, with 11 bases remaining between them. The CDR3 has 12 amino acids. CDR3 in amino acids: CASSPPGSGYTF. In DNA form, the CDR3 reads TGTGCCAGCAGTCCCCCCGGGTCTGGCTACACCTTC.

The V call is TRBV4-3, the J call TRBJ2-1; possible D gene TRBD1, 5 bases. CDR1 and CDR2 from the germline V gene are LGHNA and YSLEER. V shed 1 base and J shed 10 bases, with 11 bases lying between them. The CDR3 contains 13 residues. The chain's CDR3 is CASSQAGKGEQFF. In DNA form, the CDR3 reads TGCGCCAGCAGCCAAGCTGGGAAGGGGGAGCAGTTCTTC.

This clonotype was counted ten times or more. The chain carries TRBV20-1 and TRBJ2-3, with 7 bases identical to TRBD1. The trim removed 3 bases at V and 4 bases at J, leaving 10 bases unmatched. Germline-derived CDR1 and CDR2 are DFQATT and SNEGSKA (reference sequence). The CDR3 has 15 residues. The CDR3 nucleotides read TGCAGTGCTAGGTTAGGGACAGACGAGGCAGATACGCAGTATTTT. Translating it yields CSARLGTDEADTQYF.

This clonotype appeared many times. V usage is TRBV20-1 and J usage is TRBJ2-5; D call uncertain. Germline lookup yields CDR1 DFQATT and CDR2 SNEGSKA (reference sequence). V dropped 2 bases and J dropped 0 bases, with 4 bases sitting between them. The CDR3 runs to 12 residues. CDR3 amino acids: CSARQYQETQYF. The CDR3 DNA sequence: TGCAGTGCTAGACAGTACCAAGAGACCCAGTACTTC.

As for this clonotype: This may be a read error: a much more frequent sequence differs by one nucleotide. The chain is built from TRBV2 and TRBJ2-1; 11 nucleotides agree with TRBD2. Germline V gene sequence: CDR1 SNHLY, CDR2 FYNNEI. J gave up 9 bases and V 3 bases, and 7 bases lay outside the gene matches. The CDR3 contains 15 residues. The CDR3 region has the DNA TGTGCCAGCAGTGACGGGGGACTAGCGGAGCCTGAGCAGTTCTTC. Amino acids: CASSDGGLAEPEQFF.

This clonotype was counted many times. The J gene is TRBJ2-1, the V gene TRBV29-1; D gene ambiguous. The germline V gene encodes CDR1 SQVTM and CDR2 ANQGSEA. Trimming shortened V by 5 bases and J by 0 bases, and 11 bases separated the two germline ends. The CDR3 length is 14 residues. DNA for the CDR3: TGCAGCGTTCACGACGTGAGCTCCTACAATGAGCAGTTCTTC. Translated, it gives CSVHDVSSYNEQFF.

This clonotype was counted many times. J is TRBJ1-2 and V is TRBV29-1; D gene unclear. The CDR3 runs 12 residues. Germline lookup yields CDR1 SQVTM and CDR2 ANQGSEA. Trimming took 5 bases from V and 4 from J, leaving 11 bases between them. CDR3 sequence reads: CSVLVGGYGYTF. The CDR3 nucleotides read TGCAGCGTTCTCGTTGGTGGCTATGGCTACACCTTC.

There are a few counts of this clonotype. The chain joins TRBV7-8 to TRBJ1-3; 12 bases map to TRBD1. Unmatched junction bases numbered 9, after V lost 5 bases and J lost 4 bases. This CDR3 comprises 17 residues. Germline V gene sequence: CDR1 SGHVS, CDR2 FQNEAQ. CDR3: CASSRWGQGAQGNTIYF. The CDR3 DNA reads TGTGCCAGCAGCCGATGGGGACAGGGGGCGCAGGGAAACACCATATATTTT.